Below are 18 T cell receptor beta chains sequenced from a single sample in a study of cytomegalovirus exposure and HLA in healthy donors. A multiplex PCR was run with 60 Vbeta primers and 13 Jbeta primers. The assay was immunoSEQ multiplex PCR, and TCRdb's table has in-frame clones only and misses some. Among some 99,000 clones, 69% were seen once, and the ten largest hold 1.2%. The source material was PBMCs. These receptors were collected from a female donor in good health and CMV-seronegative.

The CDR3 region is CASSDRGGGGTEAFF. CDR3 in DNA: TGTGCCAGCAGTGACCGGGGTGGAGGTGGCACTGAAGCTTTCTTT. The chain links TRBV2 to TRBJ1-1; D gene unclear. CDR3 size: 15 residues. Trimming took 3 bases from V and 4 from J, leaving 15 bases between them. CDR1 and CDR2 (germline): SNHLY, FYNNEI.

The rearrangement uses TRBV6-1 and TRBJ1-5; D may be TRBD1 (6 bases). Trimming stripped 8 bases from V and 0 bases from J, with 11 bases between. The germline CDR1 and CDR2 sequences are MNHNS and SASEGT. This CDR3 comprises 14 residues. CDR3: CASGGHNSNQPQHF. The CDR3 coding sequence is TGTGCCAGCGGGGGACATAATAGCAATCAGCCCCAGCATTTT.

There are a few counts of this clone. The CDR3, as DNA: TGTGCCACCAGCACCACAGGGGGACTTGGGGCCAACGTCCTGACTTTC. Protein product: CATSTTGGLGANVLTF. The chain links TRBV15 to TRBJ2-6, with 8 bases lining up with TRBD1. CDR1 and CDR2 from the germline V gene are LNHNV and YYDKDF (reference sequence). The CDR3 consists of 16 residues. V was clipped by 4 bases and J by 3 bases; unmatched bases: 5.

This clone was seen only once. The CDR3 DNA sequence: TGTGCCAGCAGTCTACTAGCGGGAGGGTCGAATGAGCAGTTCTTC. Translation: CASSLLAGGSNEQFF. The chain uses TRBV27 and TRBJ2-1; the match to TRBD2 covers 13 bases. After removal of 5 bases from V and 7 bases from J, the junction contained 5 bases not matched to a gene. The germline CDR1 and CDR2 sequences are MNHEY and SMNVEV (reference sequence). The CDR3 loop spans 15 amino acids.

The rearrangement uses TRBV5-1 and TRBJ2-3; D possibly corresponds to TRBD2 (5 bases). Germline lookup yields CDR1 SGHRS and CDR2 YFSETQ. The CDR3 has 14 residues. V lost 0 bases to trimming and J lost 2 bases, with 7 bases between them. The CDR3 is CASSLGRTTDTQYF. Written as DNA, the CDR3 is TGCGCCAGCAGCTTGGGGAGGACCACAGATACGCAGTATTTT.

V and J are TRBV7-9 and TRBJ1-2, with D unclear. V was clipped by 1 base and J by 4 bases, with 10 bases between them. CDR1 and CDR2 (germline): SEHNR, FQNEAQ (reference sequence). This CDR3 contains 14 residues. This chain's CDR3 is CASSLGGWPYGYTF. The CDR3 DNA sequence: TGTGCCAGCAGCTTAGGAGGGTGGCCCTATGGCTACACCTTC.

The chain uses TRBV18 and TRBJ2-1; D not certain. The CDR3 runs 15 residues. Deletions cut 3 bases from V and 5 bases from J, with 14 bases between. CDR1 is KGHSH and CDR2 is LQKENI in the germline V gene. The CDR3 spells CASSPGPVSDNEQFF. The CDR3 coding sequence is TGTGCCAGCTCACCTGGTCCCGTTTCAGACAATGAGCAGTTCTTC.

The chain is built from TRBV7-9 and TRBJ2-7, with D possibly matching TRBD1 (5 bases). Trimming took off 5 bases at V and 3 bases at J, with 14 bases between the two ends. The germline V gene encodes CDR1 SEHNR and CDR2 FQNEAQ (reference sequence). The CDR3 is 14 amino acids. In nucleotides, the CDR3 is TGTGCCAGCAGCCGGGTGGGGCAGAACTACGAGCAGTACTTC. Protein sequence: CASSRVGQNYEQYF.

The chain employs TRBV19 and TRBJ1-2; TRBD1 might be the D (6 bases). CDR3 size: 13 residues. Germline V gene lookup returns CDR1 LNHDA and CDR2 SQIVND (reference sequence). V was shortened by 2 bases and J by 6 bases, with 10 bases between the two germline ends. Here the CDR3 reads CASSITQGNGYTF. The CDR3 DNA reads TGTGCCAGTAGTATAACACAGGGAAATGGCTACACCTTC.

This sequence joins TRBV7-6 and TRBJ1-1; TRBD1 matches 7 bases. The CDR3 contains 11 residues. Germline V gene sequence: CDR1 SGHVS, CDR2 FNYEAQ. Trimming took 10 bases from V and 8 from J; bases not matched to a gene: 7. Here the CDR3 reads CATNRQGEAFF. Here the CDR3 DNA reads TGTGCCACCAACCGACAGGGCGAAGCTTTCTTT.

CDR3 bases: TGTGCCATCAGTGAGATCGCGGGGGGCCCCCCTAGCACAGATACGCAGTATTTT. Amino acids: CAISEIAGGPPSTDTQYF. This chain uses TRBV10-3 with TRBJ2-3; 8 nucleotides line up with TRBD2. Losses at the gene ends were 2 bases for V and 0 bases for J; bases not matched to a gene: 10. The CDR3 is 18 amino acids. Germline V CDR1 and CDR2: ENHRY, SYGVKD.

V and J are TRBV2 and TRBJ1-4; tentatively, D is TRBD1 (5 bases). The length of the CDR3 is 16 residues. Per germline, CDR1 SNHLY and CDR2 FYNNEI. V was trimmed by 6 bases and J by 0 bases, leaving 14 bases between them. CDR3 in DNA: TGTGCCAGCAGCCTTACCCAGACAGCAACTAATGAAAAACTGTTTTTT. As protein: CASSLTQTATNEKLFF.

This chain links TRBV23-1 with TRBJ2-7, with 7 bases matching TRBD1. TRBV23-1 is an ORF; its function is uncertain. J was trimmed by 0 bases and V by 3 bases; bases with no gene match: 5. The CDR3 spans 15 residues. CDR3 coding DNA: TGCGCCAGCAGTCACTCCAGGGGGAGCTCCTACGAGCAGTACTTC. It is translated as CASSHSRGSSYEQYF.

The chain combines TRBV11-3 with TRBJ2-1; 14 bases are shared with TRBD2. The CDR3 runs to 16 residues. The V gene end was trimmed by 1 base and the J gene end by 8 bases; junction bases not matched to a gene: 4. Per germline, CDR1 SGHNT and CDR2 YENEEA. CDR3 nucleotides: TGTGCCAGCAGCTTAGGACTAGCGGGGGGGAGTGATGAGCAGTTCTTC. It translates to CASSLGLAGGSDEQFF.

The chain uses TRBV7-2 and TRBJ1-1; 8 nucleotides agree with TRBD1. J lost 1 base, V lost 5 bases, and 3 bases had no gene match. Looked up from germline, CDR1 is SGHTA and CDR2 is FQGNSA. CDR3 length: 14 residues. For the CDR3, the DNA is TGTGCCAGCAGCCCCGGACAGGGGAACACTGAAGCTTTCTTT. It codes for CASSPGQGNTEAFF.

This clone was seen a few times. The chain joins TRBV30 to TRBJ1-3; no definite D call. This CDR3 is 12 amino acids long. V dropped 2 bases and J dropped 7 bases, with 9 bases sitting between them. Germline CDR1 reads GTSNPN; CDR2 reads SVGIG (reference sequence). The CDR3 sequence: CAWSRTGNTIYF. The CDR3 nucleotides read TGTGCCTGGAGTCGAACGGGGAACACCATATATTTT.

V is TRBV7-2 and J is TRBJ1-2; D gene uncertain. This CDR3 has 15 residues. V was shortened by 5 bases and J by 5 bases, with 18 bases between the two germline ends. The germline V gene has CDR1 SGHTA and CDR2 FQGNSA. The CDR3 DNA sequence: TGTGCCAGCAGCCCGAATTCGGTTATTTCGTATGGCTACACCTTC. Residues: CASSPNSVISYGYTF.

The V call is TRBV19, the J call TRBJ1-1, with TRBD1 matching over 7 bases. J gave up 4 bases and V 8 bases, and 13 bases lay outside the gene matches. There are 15 residues in the CDR3. The germline V gene has CDR1 LNHDA and CDR2 SQIVND (reference sequence). The CDR3 is CASHPLTGLSTEAFF. The DNA of the CDR3 is TGTGCCAGTCATCCCCTGACAGGGCTGTCCACTGAAGCTTTCTTT.